This T cell receptor beta chain was sequenced during a study of post-analysis software for immune sequencing data (dated by TCRdb to 2013 to 2016). Describing the broader study: Recorded disease courses included relapsing-remitting, secondary progressive and progressive-relapsing multiple sclerosis, with some patients lacking subtype annotation. The patient repertoires were compared against some twelve previously published healthy control repertoires obtained from donors aged roughly 6 to 26 years. A subset of samples was prepared in parallel using single-end sample barcoding, then pooled and co-amplified after Illumina adapter ligation.

V is cut by 1 base and J by 2 bases, and the space between the germline ends is 8 bases. Including cysteine and phenylalanine, the CDR3 has 13 amino acids. The read is trimmed to its CDR3 DNA, 39 bases read in frame from base 1. CDR1 DFQATT and CDR2 SNEGSKA are derived from the germline V gene (reference sequence). To demonstrate the VDJtools post-analysis software, the study profiled TCR beta repertoires from the peripheral blood of about 13 young patients with multiple sclerosis. The multiple sclerosis patients were children and adolescents ranging in age from roughly 6 to 15 years. Library construction relied on PCR. Sequencing relied on an Illumina HiSeq 2500. Unique molecular identifiers were incorporated into TCR beta cDNA libraries to reduce PCR and sequencing biases. Per 1 to 10 million input T cells, some 500,000 cDNA molecules were obtained, such that each molecule approximated one T cell. The patient libraries were prepared and sequenced using the same protocol as the earlier healthy control dataset. Samples belonging to the same batch were prepared together, multiplexed and sequenced on a shared HiSeq lane. The authors' analysis ran thus. MIGEC was used to process the raw barcoded reads, and molecular identifier groups with only a single read were discarded before consensus assembly and CDR3 extraction. VDJtools was used for post-analysis of the clonotype tables, with diversity normalized by down-sampling every dataset to the smallest sample size. In repertoire overlap clustering, CDR3 amino acid sequences, but not nucleotide sequences, were matched to correct batch-related cross-sample contamination. TCRdb's own reprocessing of the public reads used fastp at Q25 and MiXCR and kept productive beta chains. Identical CDR3 proteins give one entry, which carries the most common genes and DNA. V and J calls and clone size were set by TCRdb, not the authors. Within this sample are about 400,000 distinct CDR3 sequences, with around 37% of them counted one time only. Around 15% of the sample is in the top ten clones.

Note on this clonotype: What this receptor recognizes is not known. The record has no base qualities; no much larger clone is one base away.

The investigation overall reported the following: Normalized Chao1 diversity was significantly lower in multiple sclerosis patients than controls, suggesting substantial peripheral T-cell clonal expansion. The multiple sclerosis patient group was slightly younger than the control group. Strong co-clustering of samples prepared in the same batch was shown by direct clustering with F measure, prompting a batch-effect correction. Significantly higher frequencies in patients than in controls were found for roughly 5 TRBV segments, including TRBV5-6, TRBV5-1 and TRBV20-1.

This sequence originates from a girl aged 10-17 years with multiple sclerosis. The chain is made from TRBV20-1 and TRBJ2-5, with the D gene not confidently named. Sequenced sample: blood. This receptor carries the CDR3 CSARAALQETQYF. The DNA is TGCAGTGCTAGAGCGGCCCTACAAGAGACCCAGTACTTC.